Sequencing of this TCR beta chain was carried out in a study of cytomegalovirus exposure and HLA in healthy donors. Regarding this clone: Its antigen is unknown.

The study, taken as a whole, reports: Differences between HLA loci emerged in a later analysis of TCR association rates, with DRB1 most and HLA-C fewest.

The PCR contained 60 Vbeta and 13 Jbeta primers. Profiled with immunoSEQ multiplex PCR; TCRdb holds only in-frame clones, not every one. The sample has roughly 120,000 clones; about four fifths are singletons. The trim removed 6 bases at V and 4 bases at J, leaving 6 bases unmatched. The CDR3 extends over 14 amino acids. The germline V gene encodes CDR1 SGDLS and CDR2 YYNGEE. V usage is TRBV9 and J usage is TRBJ2-2; TRBD2 aligns across 7 bases. What was sequenced was PBMCs. This receptor was taken from a woman between 25 and 40 years old in good health and CMV-seronegative. CDR3 amino acids: CASTKGRGTGELFF. In DNA, the CDR3 is TGTGCCAGCACAAAGGGGAGGGGCACCGGGGAGCTGTTTTTT.